This TCR beta chain was retrieved from a study of T cell responses to AZD1222 COVID-19 vaccine. Sequenced by immunoSEQ multiplex PCR; TCRdb stores in-frame clones only, minus some. The repertoire holds 100,000 to 150,000 clones, with about 86% as singletons. Overall study results and limits: Most donors were white British, females outnumbered males, and clonal diversity was possibly underestimated. Repertoire sampling was restricted to post-peak T cell response timepoints.

As to this clone: Its antigen is as yet unknown.

Losses at the gene ends were 5 bases for V and 4 bases for J; bases not matched to a gene: 6. The CDR3 contains 14 residues. Per germline, CDR1 MNHEY and CDR2 SVGAGI. The chain employs TRBV6-5 and TRBJ1-2; 8 bases match TRBD1. Sequencing used peripheral blood, obtained 28 days after the second AZD1222 dose. The TCR was taken from an adult who received the AZD1222 COVID-19 vaccine. The CDR3 nucleotides read TGTGCCAGCAGTCAGGACAGGGTAGGCTATGGCTACACCTTC. Translation: CASSQDRVGYGYTF.